Listed below are T cell receptor beta chains from one sample, sequenced in a study of vaccination and CD4 T cells after COVID-19. Their target antigens are unknown. From the PCR reads, TCRdb called clonotypes with MiXCR, one entry per CDR3 protein. The table lists around 26,000 distinct CDR3 sequences, 64% of them singletons, with under 6.5% in the top ten. Source material: CD4+ T cells from blood, cultured in vitro. The receptor source for this set is a human donor who had recovered from COVID-19. Each CDR3 is given with its conserved first and last residue. A D gene is named only where the DNA matches it firmly. Rows give clone size only sometimes, using once, few, many, or a class for an expanded clone.

D gene,J gene,V gene,clone size,CDR3 protein,CDR3 DNA
.,TRBJ2-7,TRBV24-1,.,CDTSDSSYEQYF,TGTGACACCTCGGACAGCTCCTACGAGCAGTACTTC
.,TRBJ1-6,TRBV5-4,.,CASRLEGRNSPLHF,TGTGCCAGCAGGCTCGAGGGGCGAAATTCACCCCTCCACTTT
.,TRBJ2-7,TRBV30,.,CAWSQAYEQYF,TGTGCCTGGAGTCAGGCCTACGAGCAGTACTTC
.,TRBJ1-5,TRBV12-5,.,CASGLDDWPQHF,TGTGCTAGTGGTTTGGACGACTGGCCCCAGCATTTT
TRBD1,TRBJ1-2,TRBV27,.,CASGDRVHYGYTF,TGTGCCAGCGGGGACAGGGTTCACTATGGCTACACCTTC
.,TRBJ2-5,TRBV7-2,few,CASSKGGVETQYF,TGTGCCAGCAGCAAGGGGGGAGTGGAGACCCAGTACTTC
TRBD2,TRBJ2-7,TRBV20-1,.,CSAPRSGTFYEQYF,TGCAGTGCGCCCCGTAGCGGGACCTTCTACGAGCAGTACTTC
.,TRBJ2-7,TRBV10-1,.,CAIPSNPYEQYF,TGCGCCATTCCGAGTAACCCCTACGAGCAGTACTTC
.,TRBJ2-3,TRBV6-1,once,CASSEDDTQYF,TGTGCCAGCAGTGAGGATGATACGCAGTATTTT
TRBD1,TRBJ1-1,TRBV28,.,CASSFGDRGRRTEAFF,TGTGCCAGCAGTTTCGGGGACAGGGGGCGCCGGACTGAAGCTTTCTTT
.,TRBJ1-2,TRBV11-2,.,CASSPDRGYGYTF,TGTGCCAGCAGCCCCGACCGTGGCTATGGCTACACCTTC
.,TRBJ2-5,TRBV7-2,.,CASSRSGETQYF,TGTGCCAGCAGCCGGAGCGGGGAGACCCAGTACTTC
.,TRBJ1-1,TRBV7-2,few,CASSRLGGSEAFF,TGTGCCAGCAGCCGCCTTGGGGGCTCTGAAGCTTTCTTT
.,TRBJ1-2,TRBV6-1,few,CASSLIGPGRSYGYTF,TGTGCCAGCAGCCTCATTGGTCCGGGACGGTCCTATGGCTACACCTTC
TRBD1,TRBJ1-2,TRBV9,.,CASSPSGQDSGYTF,TGTGCCAGCAGCCCCTCGGGACAGGATTCTGGCTACACCTTC
TRBD2,TRBJ2-7,TRBV20-1,.,CSAGNSGRGSYEQYF,TGCAGTGCTGGGAATAGCGGGAGAGGCTCCTACGAGCAGTACTTC
.,TRBJ1-2,TRBV5-4,.,CASTFQGYGYTF,TGTGCCAGCACCTTCCAAGGCTATGGCTACACCTTC
.,TRBJ2-3,TRBV7-2,.,CASSLGRWLYF,TGTGCCAGCAGTCTAGGGCGTTGGCTGTATTTT
TRBD2,TRBJ2-2,TRBV11-2,.,CASRRFGPRGLAGGRDTGELFF,TGTGCCAGCAGGCGATTTGGCCCCCGTGGTCTAGCGGGAGGCCGCGACACCGGGGAGCTGTTTTTT
.,TRBJ1-5,TRBV20-1,.,CSARDRAANQPQHF,TGCAGTGCTAGAGATCGGGCCGCGAACCAGCCCCAGCATTTT
.,TRBJ1-5,TRBV30,few,CAWSDPRDDNQPQHF,TGTGCCTGGAGTGACCCCCGGGACGACAATCAGCCCCAGCATTTT
.,TRBJ2-5,TRBV19,few,CASSIGGVREETQYF,TGTGCCAGTAGTATAGGCGGAGTGAGGGAGGAGACCCAGTACTTC
.,TRBJ2-7,TRBV6-1,.,CATYPAQGLYEQYF,TGTGCCACCTATCCTGCCCAGGGCCTCTACGAGCAGTACTTC
.,TRBJ1-1,TRBV18,few,CASSPQLVEDGTEAFF,TGTGCCAGCTCACCACAACTTGTAGAGGATGGCACTGAAGCTTTCTTT
.,TRBJ2-3,TRBV27,.,CASSLEAVGGDTQYF,TGTGCCAGCAGTTTAGAGGCGGTCGGAGGAGATACGCAGTATTTT
TRBD1,TRBJ2-5,TRBV7-2,.,CASSLIPGGNQETQYF,TGTGCCAGCAGCTTAATCCCAGGGGGAAATCAAGAGACCCAGTACTTC
.,TRBJ1-1,TRBV6-1,few,CASRAGVLNTEAFF,TGTGCCAGCAGGGCAGGGGTGCTGAACACTGAAGCTTTCTTT
TRBD2,TRBJ2-3,TRBV27,.,CASSLVTLAAPDTQYF,TGTGCCAGCAGTTTAGTGACCCTAGCGGCCCCAGATACGCAGTATTTT
TRBD1,TRBJ2-7,TRBV10-1,once,CASSPGQGTRYEQYF,TGCGCCAGCAGTCCGGGACAGGGAACAAGATACGAGCAGTACTTC
.,TRBJ2-2,TRBV19,.,CATHPWGGSTGELFF,TGTGCCACCCATCCGTGGGGTGGTAGCACCGGGGAGCTGTTTTTT
.,TRBJ1-1,TRBV28,.,CASSKRRSMNTEAFF,TGTGCCAGCAGCAAACGACGGTCGATGAACACTGAAGCTTTCTTT